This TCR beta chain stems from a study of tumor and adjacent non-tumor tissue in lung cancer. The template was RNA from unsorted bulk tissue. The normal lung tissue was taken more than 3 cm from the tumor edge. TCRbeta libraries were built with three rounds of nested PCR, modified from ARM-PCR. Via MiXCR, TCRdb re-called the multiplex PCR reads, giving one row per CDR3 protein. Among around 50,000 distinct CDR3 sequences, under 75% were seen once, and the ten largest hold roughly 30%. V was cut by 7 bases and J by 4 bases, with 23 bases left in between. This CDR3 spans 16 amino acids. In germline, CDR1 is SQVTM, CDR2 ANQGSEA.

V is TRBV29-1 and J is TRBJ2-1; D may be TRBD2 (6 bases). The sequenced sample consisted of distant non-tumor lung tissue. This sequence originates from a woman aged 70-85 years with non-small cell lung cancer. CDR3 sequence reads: CSESPSSEQEYNEQFF. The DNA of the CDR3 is TGCAGCGAGAGCCCCTCTAGCGAGCAAGAGTACAATGAGCAGTTCTTC.